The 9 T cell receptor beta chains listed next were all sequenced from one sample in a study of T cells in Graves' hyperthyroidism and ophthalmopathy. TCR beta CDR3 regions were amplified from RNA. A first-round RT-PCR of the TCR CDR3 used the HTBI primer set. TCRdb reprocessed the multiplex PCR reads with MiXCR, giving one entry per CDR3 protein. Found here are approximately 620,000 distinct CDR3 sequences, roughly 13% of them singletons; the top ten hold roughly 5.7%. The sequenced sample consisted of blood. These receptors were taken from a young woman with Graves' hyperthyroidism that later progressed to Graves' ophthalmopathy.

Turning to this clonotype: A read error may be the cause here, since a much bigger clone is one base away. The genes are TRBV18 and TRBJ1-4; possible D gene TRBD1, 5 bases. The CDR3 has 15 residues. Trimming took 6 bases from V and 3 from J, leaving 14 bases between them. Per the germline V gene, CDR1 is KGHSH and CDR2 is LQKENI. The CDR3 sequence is CASSTVGRANEKLFF. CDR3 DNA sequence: TGTGCCAGCTCGACAGTGGGCAGAGCTAATGAAAAACTGTTTTTT.

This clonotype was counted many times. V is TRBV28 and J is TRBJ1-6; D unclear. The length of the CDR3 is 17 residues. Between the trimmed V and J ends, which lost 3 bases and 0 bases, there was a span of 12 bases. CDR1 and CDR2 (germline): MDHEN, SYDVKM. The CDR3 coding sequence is TGTGCCAGCAGTTTCGCCTGGCACCTCTCCTATAATTCACCCCTCCACTTT. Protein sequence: CASSFAWHLSYNSPLHF.

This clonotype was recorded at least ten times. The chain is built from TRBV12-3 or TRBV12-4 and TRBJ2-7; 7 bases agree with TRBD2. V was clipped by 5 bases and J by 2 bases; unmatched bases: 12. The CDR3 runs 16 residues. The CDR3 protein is CASSPTRGDGPYEQYF. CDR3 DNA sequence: TGTGCCAGCAGTCCCACTCGGGGGGACGGACCCTACGAGCAGTACTTC.

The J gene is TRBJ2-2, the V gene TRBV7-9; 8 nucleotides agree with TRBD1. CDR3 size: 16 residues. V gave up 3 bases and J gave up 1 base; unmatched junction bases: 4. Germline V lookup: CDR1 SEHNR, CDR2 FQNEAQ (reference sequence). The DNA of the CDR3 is TGTGCCAGCAGCTTTGTCGGGACAGGGAACACCGGGGAGCTGTTTTTT. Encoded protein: CASSFVGTGNTGELFF. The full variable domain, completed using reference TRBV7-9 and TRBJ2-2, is DTGVSQNPRHKITKRGQNVTFRCDPISEHNRLYWYRQTLGQGPEFLTYFQNEAQLEKSRLLSDRFSAERPKGSFSTLEIQRTEQGDSAMYLCASSFVGTGNTGELFFGEGSRLTVL.

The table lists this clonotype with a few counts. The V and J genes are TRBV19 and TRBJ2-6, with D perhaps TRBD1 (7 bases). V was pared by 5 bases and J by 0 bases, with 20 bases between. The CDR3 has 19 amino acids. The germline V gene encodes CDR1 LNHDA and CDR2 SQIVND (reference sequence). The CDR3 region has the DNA TGTGCCAGTAGTTCAAAGGGCAGGGGGGAAAACTCTGGGGCCAACGTCCTGACTTTC. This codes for CASSSKGRGENSGANVLTF.

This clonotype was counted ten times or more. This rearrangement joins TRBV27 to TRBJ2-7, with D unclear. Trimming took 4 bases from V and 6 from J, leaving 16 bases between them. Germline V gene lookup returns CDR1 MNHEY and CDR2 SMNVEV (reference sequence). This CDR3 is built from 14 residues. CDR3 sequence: CASSSSREVPEQYF. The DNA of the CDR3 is TGTGCCAGCAGTTCCAGTCGCGAGGTGCCCGAGCAGTACTTC.

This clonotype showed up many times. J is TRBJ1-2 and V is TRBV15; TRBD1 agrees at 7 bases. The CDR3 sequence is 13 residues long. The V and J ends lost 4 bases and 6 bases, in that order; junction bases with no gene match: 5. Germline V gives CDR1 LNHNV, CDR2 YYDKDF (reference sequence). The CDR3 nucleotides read TGTGCCACCAGCACAGGGGGTAGTAATGGCTACACCTTC. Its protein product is CATSTGGSNGYTF.

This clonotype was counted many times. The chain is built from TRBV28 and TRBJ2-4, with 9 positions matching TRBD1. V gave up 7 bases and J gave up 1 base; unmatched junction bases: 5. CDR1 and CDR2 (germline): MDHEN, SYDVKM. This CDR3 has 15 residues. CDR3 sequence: CASTDRGKAKNIQYF. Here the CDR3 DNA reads TGTGCCAGCACGGACAGGGGAAAGGCCAAAAACATTCAGTACTTC.

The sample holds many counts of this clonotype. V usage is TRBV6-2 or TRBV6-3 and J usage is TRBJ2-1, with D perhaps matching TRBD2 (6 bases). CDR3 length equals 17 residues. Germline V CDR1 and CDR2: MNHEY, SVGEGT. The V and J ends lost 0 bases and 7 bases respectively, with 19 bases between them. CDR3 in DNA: TGTGCCAGCAGTTACTCGACGAGCGGGTGGTATGGGAATGAGCAGTTCTTC. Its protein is CASSYSTSGWYGNEQFF.